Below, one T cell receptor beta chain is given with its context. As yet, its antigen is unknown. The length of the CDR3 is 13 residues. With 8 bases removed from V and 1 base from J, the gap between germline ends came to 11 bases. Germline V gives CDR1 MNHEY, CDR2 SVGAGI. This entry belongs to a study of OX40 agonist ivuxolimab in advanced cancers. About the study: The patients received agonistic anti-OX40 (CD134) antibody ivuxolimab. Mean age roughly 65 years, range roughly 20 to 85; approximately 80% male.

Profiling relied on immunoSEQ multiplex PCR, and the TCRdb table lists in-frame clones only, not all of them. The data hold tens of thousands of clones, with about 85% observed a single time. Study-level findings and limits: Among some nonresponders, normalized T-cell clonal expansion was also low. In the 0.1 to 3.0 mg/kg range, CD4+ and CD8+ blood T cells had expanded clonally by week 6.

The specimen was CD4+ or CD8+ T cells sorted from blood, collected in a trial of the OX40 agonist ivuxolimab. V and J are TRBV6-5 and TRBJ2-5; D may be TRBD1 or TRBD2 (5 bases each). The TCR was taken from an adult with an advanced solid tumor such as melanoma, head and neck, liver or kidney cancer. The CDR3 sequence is CASAVGAQETQYF. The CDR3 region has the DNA TGTGCCAGCGCGGTCGGGGCCCAAGAGACCCAGTACTTC.